This TCR beta chain was sequenced for a study of Ad26.COV2.S vaccination and SARS-CoV-2 variants. Assay: immunoSEQ multiplex PCR; the TCRdb copy retains only in-frame clones and omits some. The sample holds 350,000 to 600,000 clones, 80% to 90% seen once. As to treatment: over 15 received Ad26.COV2.S at low or high dose, single or two shots; 5 received placebo; per-sample allocation not given. Samples were taken on day 63 after the first vaccine or placebo injection. The sample in question was peripheral blood, obtained in a trial of Ad26.COV2.S vaccine versus placebo. The receptor was derived from a person between 18 and 59 years old who received the Ad26.COV2.S COVID-19 vaccine or a placebo.

CDR3 DNA sequence: TGTGCCAGCAGTTTCGGCAGATATGAAAAACTGTTTTTT. This gives the protein CASSFGRYEKLFF. This chain joins TRBV12-3 or TRBV12-4 and TRBJ1-4; D is ambiguous. This CDR3 is built from 13 residues. V was shortened by 3 bases and J by 6 bases, with 8 bases between the two germline ends.